One T cell receptor beta chain is described in this entry. Its antigen remains unknown. The CDR3 runs to 10 residues. The V gene lost 6 bases and the J gene lost 3 bases, with 5 bases spanning the gap. Germline V gene sequence: CDR1 DFQATT, CDR2 SNEGSKA (reference sequence). The data were taken from a study of CD8+CD57+ T cells in acquired aplastic anemia. About the research overall: About 3 ug was the average amount of DNA from sorted CD4+ and CD8+ cells.

Patients included in sequencing had previously demonstrated CD8+CD57+ cell expansion by flow cytometry. At blood sampling, none of the patients had yet received therapy. Genomic DNA constituted the template upon which TCR beta VDJ and CDR3 profiling was performed. TCRdb reprocessed the reads with MiXCR, giving one entry per CDR3 protein. In the table there are 95,000 to 150,000 distinct CDR3 sequences, 45% to 60% of which are singletons. Whole-study results and caveats: Patients and controls turned out to have approximately 29 CD8+ CDR3 sequences in common. Controls and patients did not differ significantly in CD8+ Simpson's diversity.

The sample was sorted CD4+, CD8+, or CD8+CD57+ T cells (not recorded which) from PBMCs. The TCR sequence derives from a human donor with aplastic anemia. The chain uses TRBV20-1 and TRBJ2-5; D is undetermined. In nucleotides, the CDR3 is TGCAGTGCGGGAAAAGAGACCCAGTACTTC. Amino acid sequence: CSAGKETQYF.